The 29 T cell receptor beta chains given below trace back to one sample, sequenced in a study of T cells in localized non-small cell lung cancer. Repertoires were generated with immunoSEQ multiplex PCR, while TCRdb's copy carries only in-frame clones and drops some. The table includes about 1,900 clones, around a fifth detected once. This material consisted of lung tumor tissue, taken before any cancer treatment. The receptors were sampled from a woman aged 35-70 years with stage I lung adenocarcinoma.

This clone was counted a few times. The chain combines TRBV18 with TRBJ2-1, with TRBD1 matching 9 bases. This CDR3 has 13 residues. V lost 4 bases to trimming and J lost 7 bases; unmatched junction nucleotides: 2. Germline V gives CDR1 KGHSH, CDR2 LQKENI. CDR3: CASSQTGGNEQFF. The CDR3 DNA sequence: TGTGCCAGCTCACAGACAGGGGGTAATGAGCAGTTCTTC.

This chain links TRBV6-8 with TRBJ1-5; maybe TRBD1 (6 bases). This CDR3 is 17 amino acids long. Germline CDR1 reads MNHGY; CDR2 reads SAAAGT. V lost 6 bases and J 4 bases, leaving 22 bases between the germline ends. CDR3 in DNA: TGTGCCAGCAGGACCCTGGGGTCTGGACAGAATAATCAGCCCCAGCATTTT. Translated: CASRTLGSGQNNQPQHF.

V gene TRBV6-8 combines with J gene TRBJ1-1; no firm D call. CDR3 length: 13 amino acids. Germline V gene data show CDR1 as MNHGY and CDR2 as SAAAGT. V was shortened by 5 bases and J by 7 bases, with 14 bases between the two germline ends. DNA for the CDR3: TGTGCCAGCAGTCCCGGGTCCGCCCTTGAAGCTTTCTTT. Its translation is CASSPGSALEAFF.

The chain joins TRBV28 to TRBJ2-6, with D perhaps matching TRBD1 (5 bases). The germline gives CDR1 MDHEN, CDR2 SYDVKM. The CDR3 loop spans 15 amino acids. Trimming removed 2 bases from V and 2 bases from J, with 7 bases in between. Here the CDR3 reads CASSLMGPGANVLTF. The CDR3 DNA is TGTGCCAGCAGTTTAATGGGGCCTGGGGCCAACGTCCTGACTTTC. Combining the CDR3 with reference TRBV28 and TRBJ2-6 gives the whole variable domain DVKVTQSSRYLVKRTGEKVFLECVQDMDHENMFWYRQDPGLGLRLIYFSYDVKMKEKGDIPEGYSVSREKKERFSLILESASTNQTSMYLCASSLMGPGANVLTFGAGSRLTVL.

This clone turned up a few times. The chain combines TRBV14 with TRBJ2-7, with D maybe TRBD1 (7 bases). The CDR3 length is 15 residues. The germline V and J ends were trimmed by 1 base and 7 bases, with 17 bases remaining between them. The V gene's germline CDR1 is SGHDN and CDR2 FVKESK. The CDR3 nucleotides are TGTGCCAGCAGCCAAGGGTCCGAACAGGGGAGGGAGCAGTACTTC. Its protein is CASSQGSEQGREQYF.

There are a few counts of this clone. The CDR3 loop is CASSLGAAGKEQFF. The CDR3 DNA is TGCGCCAGCAGCTTAGGAGCGGCAGGCAAGGAGCAGTTCTTC. This chain joins TRBV5-1 and TRBJ2-1; D is perhaps TRBD2 (5 bases). CDR1 and CDR2 (germline): SGHRS, YFSETQ. Trimming left V 2 bases short and J 10 bases short, with 16 bases between. This CDR3 has 14 residues.

This clone was counted only a few times. The J gene is TRBJ2-7, the V gene TRBV14, with D possibly matching TRBD1 (5 bases). Germline V lookup: CDR1 SGHDN, CDR2 FVKESK. CDR3 length equals 13 residues. Between the trimmed V and J ends, which lost 5 bases and 9 bases, there was a span of 17 bases. This CDR3 reads CASSYYGALGQYF. In DNA form, the CDR3 reads TGTGCCAGCAGCTATTATGGGGCCTTGGGGCAGTACTTC.

V and J are TRBV6-8 and TRBJ2-5, with 11 nucleotides matching TRBD2. V shed 5 bases, J shed 2 bases, and the junction held 7 bases outside the gene matches. CDR1 and CDR2 (germline): MNHGY, SAAAGT. The CDR3 contains 16 residues. CDR3 sequence reads: CASSPRSGGGQETQYF. CDR3 nucleotides: TGTGCCAGCAGTCCTCGTAGCGGGGGGGGACAAGAGACCCAGTACTTC.

This clone was observed a handful of times. V is TRBV6-8 and J is TRBJ2-1; D is possibly TRBD1 (6 bases). V dropped 0 bases and J dropped 7 bases, with 13 bases sitting between them. Germline CDR1 MNHGY, CDR2 SAAAGT. This CDR3 is built from 15 residues. The chain's CDR3 is CASSYSWDTLNEQFF. CDR3 nucleotide sequence: TGTGCCAGCAGTTACTCATGGGACACCCTGAATGAGCAGTTCTTC.

This clone is judged large. CDR3 region: CASSEGQGYDTQYF. The CDR3 DNA sequence: TGTGCCAGCAGTGAAGGACAGGGGTACGATACGCAGTATTTT. V and J are TRBV25-1 and TRBJ2-3; 9 bases fit TRBD1. The germline V gene encodes CDR1 MGHDK and CDR2 SYGVNS. This CDR3 contains 14 residues. The trim removed 2 bases at V and 6 bases at J, leaving 3 bases unmatched.

This clone appeared a few times. This chain links TRBV19 with TRBJ1-4; D perhaps matches TRBD1 (5 bases). This CDR3 contains 14 residues. The V gene lost 0 bases and the J gene lost 5 bases, with 7 bases spanning the gap. Germline V CDR1 and CDR2: LNHDA, SQIVND (reference sequence). CDR3 DNA: TGTGCCAGTAGTATAGAGGGGGTGAATGAAAAACTGTTTTTT. Its translation is CASSIEGVNEKLFF. The full variable domain, with the rest looked up from reference TRBV19 and TRBJ1-4, is DGGITQSPKYLFRKEGQNVTLSCEQNLNHDAMYWYRQDPGQGLRLIYYSQIVNDFQKGDIAEGYSVSREKKESFPLTVTSAQKNPTAFYLCASSIEGVNEKLFFGSGTQLSVL.

This clone was seen only a few times. V and J are TRBV28 and TRBJ1-1; D call uncertain. Germline V lookup: CDR1 MDHEN, CDR2 SYDVKM. This CDR3 is 13 amino acids long. With 8 bases removed from V and 0 bases from J, the gap between germline ends came to 10 bases. For the CDR3, the DNA is TGTGCCAGCTTAGGTGGGGTGAACACTGAAGCTTTCTTT. Its protein product is CASLGGVNTEAFF.

This clone occurred a few times. The gene calls are TRBV6-8 and TRBJ1-2; D might be TRBD1 (5 bases). The germline V and J ends were trimmed by 2 bases and 4 bases, with 11 bases remaining between them. Germline V gene lookup returns CDR1 MNHGY and CDR2 SAAAGT. This CDR3 contains 14 residues. The CDR3 region is CASSYGGVSYGYTF. The CDR3, as DNA: TGTGCCAGCAGTTACGGGGGGGTTAGCTATGGCTACACCTTC.

The chain carries TRBV5-1 and TRBJ2-7; 11 positions agree with TRBD1. CDR1 is SGHRS and CDR2 is YFSETQ in the germline V gene. V shed 9 bases and J 0 bases; nucleotides not matched to a gene: 5. The CDR3 has 14 residues. CDR3 loop: CATSGTGGSYEQYF. The DNA of the CDR3 is TGCGCCACCTCCGGGACAGGGGGCTCCTACGAGCAGTACTTC.

This clone was found a few times. The J gene is TRBJ1-4, the V gene TRBV6-8; D possibly corresponds to TRBD1 (6 bases). This CDR3 has 14 amino acids. Trimming took 8 bases from V and 7 from J, leaving 17 bases between them. Germline lookup yields CDR1 MNHGY and CDR2 SAAAGT. The CDR3 DNA reads as TGTGCCAGCGAGTCGGGGGCCGCGGGTGAAAAACTGTTTTTT. Encoded protein: CASESGAAGEKLFF.

This clone was observed a handful of times. The chain links TRBV10-3 to TRBJ2-3; no clear D. The CDR3 runs to 12 residues. The V gene's germline CDR1 is ENHRY and CDR2 SYGVKD. Trimming took 3 bases from V and 6 from J, leaving 7 bases between them. The CDR3 loop reads CAISEGGDTQYF. The CDR3, as DNA: TGTGCCATCAGTGAAGGTGGGGATACGCAGTATTTT.

This clone appeared a few times. The CDR3 is CASSTAGVHSQYF. In DNA, the CDR3 is TGTGCCAGCAGCACCGCTGGAGTCCATTCGCAGTATTTT. The rearrangement uses TRBV9 and TRBJ2-3; D is uncertain. Trimming stripped 4 bases from V and 10 bases from J, with 16 bases between. CDR1 is SGDLS, CDR2 YYNGEE, per germline. CDR3 size: 13 residues.

This rearrangement joins TRBV19 to TRBJ2-7, with D perhaps TRBD1 or TRBD2 (5 bases each). The CDR3 extends over 13 amino acids. Germline V gene lookup returns CDR1 LNHDA and CDR2 SQIVND (reference sequence). The V end lost 4 bases, the J end lost 6 bases, and 13 bases lay between the germline ends. The CDR3 spells CASSSRVEGEQYF. The CDR3 DNA is TGTGCCAGTAGTAGCAGGGTTGAGGGCGAGCAGTACTTC. Filled out from reference TRBV19 and TRBJ2-7, the complete variable domain reads DGGITQSPKYLFRKEGQNVTLSCEQNLNHDAMYWYRQDPGQGLRLIYYSQIVNDFQKGDIAEGYSVSREKKESFPLTVTSAQKNPTAFYLCASSSRVEGEQYFGPGTRLTVT.

The chain combines TRBV6-8 with TRBJ1-1; 7 bases match TRBD1. The CDR3 is made up of 15 amino acids. The V segment lost 3 bases and the J segment 4 bases; nucleotides outside the gene matches: 8. Germline CDR1 is MNHGY and CDR2 is SAAAGT. CDR3 residues: CASSYSQGYGTEAFF. The CDR3 nucleotides are TGTGCCAGCAGTTATTCACAGGGGTATGGCACTGAAGCTTTCTTT.

The genes are TRBV4-1 and TRBJ1-5; no clear D. Trimming pared 0 bases from V and 5 bases from J, leaving 11 bases between. This CDR3 comprises 15 residues. Germline V CDR1 and CDR2: MGHRA, YSYEKL. In nucleotides, the CDR3 is TGCGCCAGCAGCCAAGAACGAGGTGATCATCAGCCCCAGCATTTT. Translation gives CASSQERGDHQPQHF.

CDR3 coding DNA: TGCGCCAGCAGCTCAATCCGACAGGGCGGGAATCAGCCCCAGCATTTT. Translated: CASSSIRQGGNQPQHF. V is TRBV10-2 and J is TRBJ1-5; 7 nucleotides align to TRBD1. This CDR3 spans 16 amino acids. Germline CDR1 is WSHSY and CDR2 is SAAADI. V was clipped by 6 bases and J by 4 bases; unmatched bases: 12.

The chain is built from TRBV18 and TRBJ1-5; possibly TRBD1 for D (6 bases). Trimming pared 3 bases from V and 7 bases from J, leaving 13 bases between. CDR3 length equals 14 residues. CDR1 and CDR2 from the germline V gene are KGHSH and LQKENI. This chain's CDR3 is CASSPQGHEQPQHF. The CDR3 nucleotides are TGTGCCAGCTCACCTCAGGGGCATGAGCAGCCCCAGCATTTT.

V usage is TRBV14 and J usage is TRBJ2-2; 8 bases match TRBD2. From germline, CDR1 is SGHDN and CDR2 FVKESK. The CDR3 loop spans 19 amino acids. V lost 2 bases and J lost 0; bases outside the gene matches: 11. Here the CDR3 reads CASSQRRRGATTNTGELFF. In nucleotides, the CDR3 is TGTGCCAGCAGCCAACGTCGGCGGGGGGCTACCACGAACACCGGGGAGCTGTTTTTT.

The V and J genes are TRBV28 and TRBJ1-4; D not certain. Germline CDR1 is MDHEN and CDR2 is SYDVKM. The V end lost 8 bases, the J end lost 8 bases, and 12 bases lay between the germline ends. This CDR3 spans 12 amino acids. CDR3 protein: CASCSGKEKLFF. CDR3 coding DNA: TGTGCCAGCTGTTCGGGGAAGGAAAAACTGTTTTTT.

The CDR3 nucleotides are TGTGCCAGCAGTACTGGACAGGGTTGGGATGGCTACACCTTC. Residues: CASSTGQGWDGYTF. The chain carries TRBV28 and TRBJ1-2; 8 bases fit TRBD1. Germline trimming cut 5 bases from V and 6 bases from J; bases unmatched to any gene: 8. Germline lookup yields CDR1 MDHEN and CDR2 SYDVKM. The CDR3 sequence is 14 residues long.

This sequence joins TRBV28 and TRBJ1-1, with 8 nucleotides matching TRBD1. Germline V gene lookup returns CDR1 MDHEN and CDR2 SYDVKM. Unmatched junction bases numbered 5, after V lost 2 bases and J lost 12 bases. The CDR3 has 12 residues. The CDR3 nucleotides are TGTGCCAGCAGTTTAAGGGACAGGAGAACTTTCTTT. Its protein product is CASSLRDRRTFF.

This clone was observed a few times. This sequence joins TRBV30 and TRBJ2-1; the D gene is possibly TRBD1 (6 bases). V lost 7 bases, J lost 4 bases, and 14 bases lay in between. CDR1 GTSNPN and CDR2 SVGIG come from the germline V gene (reference sequence). CDR3 length: 13 amino acids. The CDR3 nucleotides read TGTGCCTTAACAGGGCGGGCGTACAATGAGCAGTTCTTC. This codes for CALTGRAYNEQFF.

This clone appeared a few times. The chain employs TRBV6-7 and TRBJ2-5, with D possibly TRBD2 on 7 matching bases. TRBV6-7 is reported as an ORF; its role is uncertain. This CDR3 has 16 amino acids. The germline V and J ends were trimmed by 1 base and 3 bases, with 15 bases remaining between them. The DNA of the CDR3 is TGTGCCAGCAGTTACTTCGAGGGGGGGGAAAAAGAGACCCAGTACTTC. It codes for CASSYFEGGEKETQYF.

The genes are TRBV11-3 and TRBJ1-4; unclear D gene. Germline V gives CDR1 SGHNT, CDR2 YENEEA. This CDR3 region has 16 residues. V dropped 5 bases and J dropped 0 bases, with 13 bases sitting between them. CDR3 nucleotides: TGTGCCAGCAGCCGGACCGGGTTTGCAACTAATGAAAAACTGTTTTTT. Translation: CASSRTGFATNEKLFF.